The 29 T cell receptor beta chains below all came from one sample that was sequenced in a study of blood T cell repertoires in COVID-19. The data were produced by immunoSEQ multiplex PCR, yet TCRdb's version contains in-frame clones alone and is incomplete. This table has approximately 100,000 clones, 69% appearing once. The sequenced sample consisted of peripheral blood. The receptors shown here come from a man older than 75 with acute or convalescent COVID-19.

This clone appeared once. CDR3 region: CASSQGIAGIETQYF. The CDR3 coding sequence is TGTGCCAGCAGCCAAGGGATAGCGGGAATAGAGACCCAGTACTTC. The J gene is TRBJ2-5, the V gene TRBV3-1 (or the pseudogene TRBV3-2); 8 bases agree with TRBD2. The germline gives CDR1 LGHDT, CDR2 YNNKEL (reference sequence). V trimming: 1 base; J trimming: 4 bases; junction bases outside the gene matches: 5. The CDR3 is 15 amino acids.

The CDR3 region is CASSNRDRVGYTF. The CDR3 DNA sequence: TGTGCCAGCAGTAACCGGGACAGGGTTGGCTACACCTTC. V is TRBV6-6 and J is TRBJ1-2; 9 positions agree with TRBD1. V trimming: 5 bases; J trimming: 7 bases; junction bases outside the gene matches: 5. CDR1 and CDR2 from the germline V gene are MNHNY and SVGAGI (reference sequence). CDR3 length: 13 amino acids.

This clone was counted between two and nine times. V is TRBV6-2 or TRBV6-3 and J is TRBJ1-1, with D possibly TRBD1 on 5 matching bases. The germline V gene has CDR1 MNHEY and CDR2 SVGEGT. The ends were cut back, 5 bases at V and 4 bases at J, with 11 bases in the middle. This CDR3 is built from 13 residues. The CDR3, as DNA: TGTGCCAGCAGTCTTCAGGGTAGCACTGAAGCTTTCTTT. The encoded protein is CASSLQGSTEAFF.

CDR3 DNA: TGCAGTGCTAGTGGGGCGCAGGCCGGCCTTTACAATGAGCAGTTCTTC. It is translated as CSASGAQAGLYNEQFF. This chain uses TRBV20-1 with TRBJ2-1; D is perhaps TRBD1 (5 bases). The CDR3 runs 16 residues. Trimming shortened V by 3 bases and J by 4 bases, and 19 bases separated the two germline ends. In germline, CDR1 is DFQATT, CDR2 SNEGSKA (reference sequence).

CDR3 protein: CASSLGGPASPLHF. In DNA, the CDR3 is TGTGCCAGCAGCTTGGGGGGACCGGCTTCACCCCTCCACTTT. V is TRBV7-8 and J is TRBJ1-6; D is possibly TRBD1 (5 bases). The V end was cut by 3 bases, the J end by 9 bases, with 12 bases between. The CDR3 is 14 residues long. Germline assignment: CDR1 SGHVS and CDR2 FQNEAQ.

This clone was seen only a few times. The genes are TRBV28 and TRBJ2-7; 7 bases fit TRBD2. CDR1 and CDR2 (germline): MDHEN, SYDVKM. The CDR3 length is 12 residues. As DNA, the CDR3 is TGTGGCACCGGGAGGCTCGGATACGAGCAGTACTTC. This encodes CGTGRLGYEQYF. The whole variable domain, remainder taken from reference TRBV28 and TRBJ2-7, is DVKVTQSSRYLVKRTGEKVFLECVQDMDHENMFWYRQDPGLGLRLIYFSYDVKMKEKGDIPEGYSVSREKKERFSLILESASTNQTSMYLCGTGRLGYEQYFGPGTRLTVT.

This clone turned up a few times. V usage is TRBV6-2 or TRBV6-3 and J usage is TRBJ2-7, with 12 nucleotides matching TRBD2. The CDR3 spans 17 residues. Per the germline V gene, CDR1 is MNHEY and CDR2 is SVGEGT. Trimming cost V 6 bases and J 2 bases; bases outside gene matches: 11. This CDR3 reads CASSSGTSGYHAYEQYF. The CDR3 nucleotides are TGTGCCAGCAGCTCCGGGACTAGCGGGTACCATGCCTACGAGCAGTACTTC.

The V gene is TRBV9, the J gene TRBJ2-5; D possibly corresponds to TRBD2 (6 bases). CDR3 size: 14 residues. Germline values: CDR1 SGDLS, CDR2 YYNGEE. V was trimmed by 4 bases and J by 5 bases, leaving 15 bases between them. CDR3 nucleotide sequence: TGTGCCAGCAGCTTCGGGACTCCCTGGGAGACCCAGTACTTC. Protein product: CASSFGTPWETQYF.

This sequence joins TRBV7-9 and TRBJ2-7, with D perhaps matching TRBD1 (6 bases). The CDR3 consists of 13 residues. The germline CDR1 and CDR2 sequences are SEHNR and FQNEAQ (reference sequence). Trimming shortened V by 5 bases and J by 7 bases, and 15 bases separated the two germline ends. The CDR3 DNA is TGTGCCAGCAGCCCGCCAGGGACACCGGAGCAGTACTTC. It encodes CASSPPGTPEQYF.

The chain couples TRBV3-1 (or the pseudogene TRBV3-2) to TRBJ2-3; D may be TRBD1 (5 bases). Between the trimmed V and J ends, which lost 0 bases and 10 bases, there was a span of 11 bases. The V gene's germline CDR1 is LGHDT and CDR2 YNNKEL (reference sequence). The CDR3 covers 13 residues. The CDR3 is CASSQEAAGPQYF. CDR3 nucleotide sequence: TGTGCCAGCAGCCAAGAAGCTGCAGGGCCGCAGTATTTT.

This clone turned up a few times. The V gene is TRBV12-3 or TRBV12-4, the J gene TRBJ2-1; 9 bases agree with TRBD2. The CDR3 loop spans 12 amino acids. J was trimmed by 10 bases and V by 6 bases; bases with no gene match: 4. In DNA form, the CDR3 reads TGTGCCAGCAGCCTGACTAGCGGCGAGCAGTTCTTC. It is translated as CASSLTSGEQFF.

CDR3 nucleotide sequence: TGTGCCAGCAGTCCCCCCAACAGGGTTCACGAGCAGTACTTC. It yields the protein CASSPPNRVHEQYF. The chain uses TRBV28 and TRBJ2-7; maybe TRBD1 (6 bases). Trimming cost V 5 bases and J 5 bases, with 16 bases left between them. Germline assignment: CDR1 MDHEN and CDR2 SYDVKM. The CDR3 runs to 14 residues.

J is TRBJ2-2 and V is TRBV7-2; TRBD2 agrees at 7 bases. Trimming cost V 7 bases and J 0 bases; bases outside gene matches: 8. This CDR3 has 16 residues. Germline values: CDR1 SGHTA, CDR2 FQGNSA. This CDR3 reads CASKPSGAANTGELFF. DNA of the CDR3: TGTGCCAGCAAACCTAGCGGAGCCGCGAACACCGGGGAGCTGTTTTTT. Together with reference TRBV7-2 and TRBJ2-2, the CDR3 gives the full variable domain: GAGVSQSPSNKVTEKGKDVELRCDPISGHTALYWYRQSLGQGLEFLIYFQGNSAPDKSGLPSDRFSAERTGGSVSTLTIQRTQQEDSAVYLCASKPSGAANTGELFFGEGSRLTVL.

To note about this clone: The junction departs from the called germline gene at one end, perhaps through a read error. The chain has TRBV10-2 and TRBJ2-7; no reliable D call. The CDR3 covers 19 residues. Germline values: CDR1 WSHSY, CDR2 SAAADI. The CDR3 DNA reads as TGCGCCCGCAGTTCTTTTTGGCCTCCCTCCGCCCCCAGCTCCTACGAGCAGTACTTC. It specifies CARSSFWPPSAPSSYEQYF.

The sample holds one count of this clone. The rearrangement joins TRBV4-3 to TRBJ2-1, with 13 bases fitting TRBD2. In germline, CDR1 is LGHNA, CDR2 YSLEER. This CDR3 has 17 residues. V dropped 3 bases and J dropped 3; count of bases not matched to a gene: 5. CDR3 residues: CASSQEGLAGIYNEQFF. Here the CDR3 DNA reads TGCGCCAGCAGCCAGGAGGGACTAGCGGGAATCTACAATGAGCAGTTCTTC.

The gene calls are TRBV7-2 and TRBJ2-1, with TRBD2 matching over 12 bases. Germline V gene lookup returns CDR1 SGHTA and CDR2 FQGNSA. V shed 1 base and J 9 bases; nucleotides not matched to a gene: 10. This CDR3 has 17 residues. CDR3 DNA: TGTGCCAGCAGCTTAGAAGTGACTAGCGGGAGACGGGGTGAGCAGTTCTTC. Residues: CASSLEVTSGRRGEQFF.

The gene calls are TRBV18 and TRBJ2-7; 10 positions agree with TRBD1. The trim removed 3 bases at V and 6 bases at J, leaving 5 bases unmatched. CDR1 and CDR2 from the germline V gene are KGHSH and LQKENI. This CDR3 has 14 amino acids. This CDR3 is CASSPGTGVPEQYF. DNA for the CDR3: TGTGCCAGCTCACCTGGGACAGGGGTCCCCGAGCAGTACTTC.

This clone was counted only a few times. The chain is built from TRBV28 and TRBJ1-4; TRBD1 matches at 9 bases. With 6 bases clipped from V and 7 bases from J, the junction kept 6 bases outside the gene matches. This CDR3 has 14 residues. Per the germline V gene, CDR1 is MDHEN and CDR2 is SYDVKM. CDR3 protein: CASRQQGAVEKLFF. In nucleotides, the CDR3 is TGTGCCAGCAGGCAACAGGGGGCGGTTGAAAAACTGTTTTTT.

The chain couples TRBV5-1 to TRBJ2-7; the D is unclear. Germline V gives CDR1 SGHRS, CDR2 YFSETQ. Trimming removed 1 base at V and 2 bases at J, with 10 bases between. The CDR3 extends over 14 amino acids. CDR3 coding DNA: TGCGCCAGCAGCTTGTCCGGGTACACCTACGAGCAGTACTTC. It specifies CASSLSGYTYEQYF.

The rearrangement links TRBV2 to TRBJ1-2; perhaps TRBD1 as D (6 bases). Trimming removed 6 bases at V and 2 bases at J, with 13 bases between. The germline CDR1 and CDR2 sequences are SNHLY and FYNNEI. This CDR3 is built from 14 residues. The CDR3 DNA sequence: TGTGCCAGCAGGGAACAGGGCGCGAACTATGGCTACACCTTC. It encodes CASREQGANYGYTF.

The chain carries TRBV12-3 or TRBV12-4 and TRBJ1-2; D remains ambiguous. The CDR3 has 12 amino acids. Trimming left V 7 bases short and J 8 bases short, with 14 bases between. CDR3 residues: CASKEGLGGYTF. The CDR3 nucleotides are TGTGCCAGCAAAGAGGGATTGGGCGGCTACACCTTC.

V gene TRBV6-5 combines with J gene TRBJ2-7; 10 positions agree with TRBD1. V shed 6 bases, J shed 3 bases, and the junction held 2 bases outside the gene matches. This CDR3 is 13 amino acids long. CDR1 is MNHEY, CDR2 SVGAGI, per germline. Written as DNA, the CDR3 is TGTGCCAGCAGCTGGGACAGGGGCTACGAGCAGTACTTC. It yields the protein CASSWDRGYEQYF.

The chain couples TRBV18 to TRBJ2-3; D remains ambiguous. Between the trimmed V and J ends, which lost 1 base and 2 bases, there was a span of 10 bases. Germline V gene sequence: CDR1 KGHSH, CDR2 LQKENI. The CDR3 spans 15 residues. The DNA for the CDR3 is TGTGCCAGCTCACCACAAGACGCGGCCACAGATACGCAGTATTTT. Protein product: CASSPQDAATDTQYF.

This chain uses TRBV30 with TRBJ2-5, with 7 bases aligning to TRBD1. The CDR3 spans 15 residues. Germline CDR1 GTSNPN, CDR2 SVGIG (reference sequence). Trimming at V came to 3 bases and at J to 8 bases, leaving 15 bases not matched to a gene. CDR3 DNA sequence: TGTGCCTGGAGAGATCAATACAGGGGTTTGGGAACCCAGTACTTC. Translated, it gives CAWRDQYRGLGTQYF. Filled out from reference TRBV30 and TRBJ2-5, the complete variable domain reads SQTIHQWPATLVQPVGSPLSLECTVEGTSNPNLYWYRQAAGRGLQLLFYSVGIGQISSEVPQNLSASRPQDRQFILSSKKLLLSDSGFYLCAWRDQYRGLGTQYFGPGTRLLVL.

The chain uses TRBV20-1 and TRBJ1-5, with D possibly being TRBD1 (6 bases). The V gene lost 6 bases and the J gene lost 7 bases, with 7 bases spanning the gap. Germline CDR1 is DFQATT and CDR2 is SNEGSKA (reference sequence). CDR3 length: 10 residues. Written as DNA, the CDR3 is TGCAGTGCGCAGGGGCAGCCCCAGCATTTT. Its protein is CSAQGQPQHF.

By share, this clone ranks as medium-sized. The chain joins TRBV28 to TRBJ2-1; perhaps TRBD1 as D (5 bases). Germline CDR1 and CDR2: MDHEN and SYDVKM. There are 11 residues in the CDR3. V gave up 5 bases and J gave up 9 bases, with 8 bases separating them. CDR3 protein: CASSKGFEQFF. DNA for the CDR3: TGTGCCAGCAGTAAGGGGTTTGAGCAGTTCTTC. Full variable domain (outside the CDR3, taken from reference TRBV28 and TRBJ2-1): DVKVTQSSRYLVKRTGEKVFLECVQDMDHENMFWYRQDPGLGLRLIYFSYDVKMKEKGDIPEGYSVSREKKERFSLILESASTNQTSMYLCASSKGFEQFFGPGTRLTVL.

The gene calls are TRBV9 and TRBJ2-3, with TRBD1 matching 9 bases. From germline, CDR1 is SGDLS and CDR2 YYNGEE. There are 16 residues in the CDR3. With V trimmed by 4 bases and J by 3 bases, 9 bases remained unmatched. As DNA, the CDR3 is TGTGCCAGCAGCCCTAGGGTCGACAGGGGGACAGATACGCAGTATTTT. Residues: CASSPRVDRGTDTQYF.

This chain links TRBV6-5 with TRBJ1-5; 8 bases match TRBD1. The germline CDR1 and CDR2 sequences are MNHEY and SVGAGI. J gave up 1 base and V 7 bases, and 6 bases lay outside the gene matches. This CDR3 has 15 residues. CDR3 DNA: TGTGCCAGCACCGGACAGGGAGGGAGCAATCAGCCCCAGCATTTT. Translation gives CASTGQGGSNQPQHF.

This sequence joins TRBV9 and TRBJ2-1, with 8 bases aligning to TRBD2. CDR1 and CDR2 from the germline V gene are SGDLS and YYNGEE. V dropped 0 bases and J dropped 5; count of bases not matched to a gene: 4. The length of the CDR3 is 15 residues. The CDR3 spells CASSVGSGSNNEQFF. The CDR3, as DNA: TGTGCCAGCAGCGTAGGGAGCGGGAGTAACAATGAGCAGTTCTTC.